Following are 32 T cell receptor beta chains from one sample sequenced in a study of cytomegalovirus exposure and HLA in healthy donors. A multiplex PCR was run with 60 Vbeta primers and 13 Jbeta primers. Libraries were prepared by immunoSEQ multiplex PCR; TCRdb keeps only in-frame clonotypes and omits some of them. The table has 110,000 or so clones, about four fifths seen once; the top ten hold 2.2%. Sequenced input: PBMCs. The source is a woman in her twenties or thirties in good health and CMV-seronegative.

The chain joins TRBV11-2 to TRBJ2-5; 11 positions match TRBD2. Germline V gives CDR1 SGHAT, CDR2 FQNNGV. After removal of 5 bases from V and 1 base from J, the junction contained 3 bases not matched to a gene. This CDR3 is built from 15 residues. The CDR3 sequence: CASSPGTSGQETQYF. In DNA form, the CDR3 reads TGTGCCAGCAGCCCCGGGACTAGCGGCCAAGAGACCCAGTACTTC.

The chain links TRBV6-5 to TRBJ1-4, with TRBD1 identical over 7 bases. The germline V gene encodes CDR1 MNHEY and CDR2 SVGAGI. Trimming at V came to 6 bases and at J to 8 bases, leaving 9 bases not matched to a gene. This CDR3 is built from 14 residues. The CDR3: CASRSLTRGEKLFF. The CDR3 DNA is TGTGCCAGCAGGTCACTGACCAGGGGGGAAAAACTGTTTTTT.

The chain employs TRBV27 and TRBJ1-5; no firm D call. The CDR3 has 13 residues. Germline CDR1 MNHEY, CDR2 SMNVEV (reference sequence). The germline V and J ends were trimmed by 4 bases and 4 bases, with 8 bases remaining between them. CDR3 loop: CASSYSLNQPQHF. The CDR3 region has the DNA TGTGCCAGCAGTTATTCCCTAAATCAGCCCCAGCATTTT.

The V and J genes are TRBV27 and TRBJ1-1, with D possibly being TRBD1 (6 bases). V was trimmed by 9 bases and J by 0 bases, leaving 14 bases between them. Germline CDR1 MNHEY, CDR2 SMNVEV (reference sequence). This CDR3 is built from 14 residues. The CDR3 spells CASFGGLLNTEAFF. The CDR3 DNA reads TGTGCCAGTTTTGGGGGCTTATTGAACACTGAAGCTTTCTTT.

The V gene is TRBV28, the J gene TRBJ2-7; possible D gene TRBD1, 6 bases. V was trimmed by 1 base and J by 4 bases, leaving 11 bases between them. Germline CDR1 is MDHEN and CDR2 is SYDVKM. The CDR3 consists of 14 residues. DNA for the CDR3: TGTGCCAGCAGTTTATCCCAGGGGTATTACGAGCAGTACTTC. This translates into CASSLSQGYYEQYF.

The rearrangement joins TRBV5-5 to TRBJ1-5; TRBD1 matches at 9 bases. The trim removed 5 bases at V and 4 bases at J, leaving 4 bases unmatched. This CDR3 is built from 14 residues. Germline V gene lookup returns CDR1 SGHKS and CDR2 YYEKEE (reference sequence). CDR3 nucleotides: TGTGCCAGCAGTTCGGACAGGGGTAATCAGCCCCAGCATTTT. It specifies CASSSDRGNQPQHF.

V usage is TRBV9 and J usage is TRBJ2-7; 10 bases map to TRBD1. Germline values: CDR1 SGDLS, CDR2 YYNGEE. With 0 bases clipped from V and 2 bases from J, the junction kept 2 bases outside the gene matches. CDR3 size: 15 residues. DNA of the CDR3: TGTGCCAGCAGCGTAGCGGGACAGGGGACCTACGAGCAGTACTTC. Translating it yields CASSVAGQGTYEQYF.

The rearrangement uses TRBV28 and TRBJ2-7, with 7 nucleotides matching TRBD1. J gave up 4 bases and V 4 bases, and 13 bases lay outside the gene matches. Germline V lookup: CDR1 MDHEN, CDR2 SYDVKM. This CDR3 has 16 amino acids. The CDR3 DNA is TGTGCCAGCAGTTCCGACCTGACAGGGAAGTGGTACGAGCAGTACTTC. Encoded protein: CASSSDLTGKWYEQYF. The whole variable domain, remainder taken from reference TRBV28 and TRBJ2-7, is DVKVTQSSRYLVKRTGEKVFLECVQDMDHENMFWYRQDPGLGLRLIYFSYDVKMKEKGDIPEGYSVSREKKERFSLILESASTNQTSMYLCASSSDLTGKWYEQYFGPGTRLTVT.

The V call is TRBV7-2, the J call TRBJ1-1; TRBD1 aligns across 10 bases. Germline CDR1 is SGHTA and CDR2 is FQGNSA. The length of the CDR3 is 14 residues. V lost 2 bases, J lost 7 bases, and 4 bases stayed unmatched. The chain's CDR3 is CASSLPRTGGEAFF. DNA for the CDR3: TGTGCCAGCAGCTTACCCAGGACAGGGGGTGAAGCTTTCTTT.

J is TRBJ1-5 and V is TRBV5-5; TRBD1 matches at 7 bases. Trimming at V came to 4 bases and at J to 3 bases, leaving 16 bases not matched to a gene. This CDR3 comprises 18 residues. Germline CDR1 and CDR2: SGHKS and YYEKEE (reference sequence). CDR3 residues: CASSPGQAMGGDNQPQHF. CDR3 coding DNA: TGTGCCAGCAGCCCCGGACAGGCGATGGGGGGAGACAATCAGCCCCAGCATTTT.

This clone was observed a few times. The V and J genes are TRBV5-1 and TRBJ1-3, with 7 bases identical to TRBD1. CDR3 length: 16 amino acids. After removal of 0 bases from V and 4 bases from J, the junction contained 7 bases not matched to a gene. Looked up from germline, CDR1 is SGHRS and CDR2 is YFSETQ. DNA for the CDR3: TGCGCCAGCAGCTTGGAGACAGGGAACGGAGGAAACACCATATATTTT. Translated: CASSLETGNGGNTIYF.

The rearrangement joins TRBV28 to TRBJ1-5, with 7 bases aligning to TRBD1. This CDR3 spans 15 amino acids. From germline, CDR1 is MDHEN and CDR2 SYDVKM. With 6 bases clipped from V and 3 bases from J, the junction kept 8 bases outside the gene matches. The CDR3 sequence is CASRARTGPNQPQHF. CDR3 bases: TGTGCCAGCAGAGCTCGGACAGGTCCCAATCAGCCCCAGCATTTT.

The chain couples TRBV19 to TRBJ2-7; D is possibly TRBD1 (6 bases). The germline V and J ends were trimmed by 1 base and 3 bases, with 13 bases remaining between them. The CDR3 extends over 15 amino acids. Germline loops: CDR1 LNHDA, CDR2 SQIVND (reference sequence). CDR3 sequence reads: CASSIGPQGFYEQYF. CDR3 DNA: TGTGCCAGTAGTATAGGACCACAGGGCTTCTACGAGCAGTACTTC.

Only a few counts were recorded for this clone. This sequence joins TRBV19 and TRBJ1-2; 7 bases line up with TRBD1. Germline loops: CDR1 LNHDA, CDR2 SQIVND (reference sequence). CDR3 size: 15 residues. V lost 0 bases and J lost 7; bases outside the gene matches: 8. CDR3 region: CASSIDPNRGAGYTF. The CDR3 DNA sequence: TGTGCCAGTAGTATAGACCCAAACAGGGGTGCTGGCTACACCTTC.

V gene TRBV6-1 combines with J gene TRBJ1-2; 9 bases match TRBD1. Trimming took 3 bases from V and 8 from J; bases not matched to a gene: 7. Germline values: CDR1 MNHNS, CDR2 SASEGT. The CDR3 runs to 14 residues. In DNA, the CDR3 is TGTGCCAGCAGTGAGCGGGACAGGGCAGGCGGCTACACCTTC. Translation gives CASSERDRAGGYTF.

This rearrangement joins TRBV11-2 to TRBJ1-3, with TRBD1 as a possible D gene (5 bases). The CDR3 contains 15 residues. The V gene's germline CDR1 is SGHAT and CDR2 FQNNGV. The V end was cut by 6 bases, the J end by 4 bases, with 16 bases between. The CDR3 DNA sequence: TGTGCCAGCAGGCCGAATTCAGGGCCCGGAAACACCATATATTTT. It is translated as CASRPNSGPGNTIYF.

Written as DNA, the CDR3 is TGTGCCAGCAGCTTAGCGCTAAGAGCCGAGCAGTACTTC. Translating gives CASSLALRAEQYF. J is TRBJ2-7 and V is TRBV7-6; D call uncertain. With 0 bases removed from V and 6 bases from J, the gap between germline ends came to 9 bases. This CDR3 is 13 amino acids long. The V gene's germline CDR1 is SGHVS and CDR2 FNYEAQ. The full variable domain, completed using reference TRBV7-6 and TRBJ2-7, is GAGVSQSPRYKVTKRGQDVALRCDPISGHVSLYWYRQALGQGPEFLTYFNYEAQQDKSGLPNDRFSAERPEGSISTLTIQRTEQRDSAMYRCASSLALRAEQYFGPGTRLTVT.

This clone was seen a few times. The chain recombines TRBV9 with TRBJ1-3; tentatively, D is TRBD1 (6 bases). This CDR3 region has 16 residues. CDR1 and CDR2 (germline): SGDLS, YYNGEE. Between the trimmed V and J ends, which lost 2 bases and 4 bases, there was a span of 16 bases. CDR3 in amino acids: CASSVPSGQLGNTIYF. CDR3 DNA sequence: TGTGCCAGCAGCGTCCCTTCCGGACAGCTGGGAAACACCATATATTTT.

The CDR3 DNA reads TGTGCCAGCAGCTTGGAGGGACAGGGCCAAGAGACCCAGTACTTC. Translation gives CASSLEGQGQETQYF. The rearrangement links TRBV5-6 to TRBJ2-5; 9 nucleotides match TRBD1. The germline V gene has CDR1 SGHDT and CDR2 YYEEEE. The CDR3 length is 15 residues. V shed 0 bases and J 1 base; nucleotides not matched to a gene: 1.

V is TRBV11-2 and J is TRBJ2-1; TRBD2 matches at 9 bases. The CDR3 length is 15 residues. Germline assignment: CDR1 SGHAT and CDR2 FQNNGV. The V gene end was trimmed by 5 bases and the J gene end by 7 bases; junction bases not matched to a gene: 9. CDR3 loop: CASSPLAGITNEQFF. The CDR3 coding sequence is TGTGCCAGCAGCCCTCTAGCGGGAATTACTAATGAGCAGTTCTTC.

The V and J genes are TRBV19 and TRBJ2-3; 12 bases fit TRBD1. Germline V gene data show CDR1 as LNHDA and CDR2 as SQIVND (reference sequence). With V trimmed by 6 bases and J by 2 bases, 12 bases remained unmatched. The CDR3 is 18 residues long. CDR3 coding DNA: TGTGCCAGTAGCAAAGAACGGGACAGGGGGCTGGACACAGATACGCAGTATTTT. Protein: CASSKERDRGLDTDTQYF.

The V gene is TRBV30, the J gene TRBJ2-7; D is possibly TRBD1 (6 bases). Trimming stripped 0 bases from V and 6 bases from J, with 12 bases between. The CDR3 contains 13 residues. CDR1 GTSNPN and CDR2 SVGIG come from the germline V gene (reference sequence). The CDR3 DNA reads TGTGCCTGGAGTGTGTCTAGCAGGGGCGAGCAGTACTTC. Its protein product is CAWSVSSRGEQYF.

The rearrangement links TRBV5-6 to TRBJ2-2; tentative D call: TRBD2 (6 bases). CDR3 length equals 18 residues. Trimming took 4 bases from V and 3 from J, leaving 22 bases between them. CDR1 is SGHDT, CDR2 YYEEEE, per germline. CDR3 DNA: TGTGCCAGCAGCGAGGAGGGTAGGGGAGCCGGGGACACCGGGGAGCTGTTTTTT. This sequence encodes CASSEEGRGAGDTGELFF.

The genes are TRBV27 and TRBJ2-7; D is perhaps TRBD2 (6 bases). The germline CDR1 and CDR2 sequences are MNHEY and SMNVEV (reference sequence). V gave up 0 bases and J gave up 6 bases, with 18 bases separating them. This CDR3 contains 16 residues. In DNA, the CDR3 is TGTGCCAGCAGTTTATCTGGCGTCGGGGGTAGGTTCGAGCAGTACTTC. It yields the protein CASSLSGVGGRFEQYF.

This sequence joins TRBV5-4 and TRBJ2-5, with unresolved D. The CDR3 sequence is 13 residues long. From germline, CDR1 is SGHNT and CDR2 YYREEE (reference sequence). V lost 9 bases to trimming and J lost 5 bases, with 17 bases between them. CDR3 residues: CATRPPDRETQYF. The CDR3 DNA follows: TGTGCCACTCGTCCACCCGATCGGGAGACCCAGTACTTC.

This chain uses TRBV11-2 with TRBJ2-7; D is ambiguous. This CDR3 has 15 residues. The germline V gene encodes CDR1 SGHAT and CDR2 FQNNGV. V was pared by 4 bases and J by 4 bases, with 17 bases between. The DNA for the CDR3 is TGTGCCAGCAGCTCGAGGTATGCGGTAATGTACGAGCAGTACTTC. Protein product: CASSSRYAVMYEQYF.

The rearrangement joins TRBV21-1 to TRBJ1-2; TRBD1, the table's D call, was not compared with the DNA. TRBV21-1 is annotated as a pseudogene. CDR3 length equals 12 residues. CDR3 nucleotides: TGTGCCAGCAGCAAATTAGGCAGGAACTACACCTTC. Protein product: CASSKLGRNYTF.

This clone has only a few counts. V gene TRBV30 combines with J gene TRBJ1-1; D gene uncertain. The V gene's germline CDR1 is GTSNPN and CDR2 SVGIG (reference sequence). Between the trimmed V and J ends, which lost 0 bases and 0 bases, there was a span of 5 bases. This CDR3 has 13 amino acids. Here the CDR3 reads CAWSVLMNTEAFF. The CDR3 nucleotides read TGTGCCTGGAGTGTACTGATGAACACTGAAGCTTTCTTT.

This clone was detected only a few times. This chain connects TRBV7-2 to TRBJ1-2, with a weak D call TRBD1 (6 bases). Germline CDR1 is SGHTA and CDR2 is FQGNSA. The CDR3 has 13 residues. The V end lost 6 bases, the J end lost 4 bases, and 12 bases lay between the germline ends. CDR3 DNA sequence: TGTGCCAGCAGGGAGGACAGACTCTATGGCTACACCTTC. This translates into CASREDRLYGYTF.

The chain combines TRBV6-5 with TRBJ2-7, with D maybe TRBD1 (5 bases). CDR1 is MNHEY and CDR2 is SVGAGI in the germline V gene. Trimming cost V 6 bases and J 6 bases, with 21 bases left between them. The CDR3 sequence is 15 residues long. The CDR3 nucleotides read TGTGCCAGCAGCCGAGCCCAGGGATTGGGTATCGAGCAGTACTTC. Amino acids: CASSRAQGLGIEQYF.

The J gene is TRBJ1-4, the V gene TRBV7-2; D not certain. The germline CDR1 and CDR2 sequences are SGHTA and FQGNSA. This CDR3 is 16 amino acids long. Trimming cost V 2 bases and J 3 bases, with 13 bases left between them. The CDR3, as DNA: TGTGCCAGCAGCTTAAGCCAGGCCTTGCCTAATGAAAAACTGTTTTTT. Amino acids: CASSLSQALPNEKLFF.

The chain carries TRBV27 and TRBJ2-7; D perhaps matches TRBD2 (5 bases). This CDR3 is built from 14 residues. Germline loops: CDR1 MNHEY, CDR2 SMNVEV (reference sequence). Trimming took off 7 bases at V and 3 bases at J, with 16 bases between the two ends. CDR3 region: CASKLDFGNYEQYF. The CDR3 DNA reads TGTGCCAGCAAGCTGGACTTCGGTAACTACGAGCAGTACTTC.